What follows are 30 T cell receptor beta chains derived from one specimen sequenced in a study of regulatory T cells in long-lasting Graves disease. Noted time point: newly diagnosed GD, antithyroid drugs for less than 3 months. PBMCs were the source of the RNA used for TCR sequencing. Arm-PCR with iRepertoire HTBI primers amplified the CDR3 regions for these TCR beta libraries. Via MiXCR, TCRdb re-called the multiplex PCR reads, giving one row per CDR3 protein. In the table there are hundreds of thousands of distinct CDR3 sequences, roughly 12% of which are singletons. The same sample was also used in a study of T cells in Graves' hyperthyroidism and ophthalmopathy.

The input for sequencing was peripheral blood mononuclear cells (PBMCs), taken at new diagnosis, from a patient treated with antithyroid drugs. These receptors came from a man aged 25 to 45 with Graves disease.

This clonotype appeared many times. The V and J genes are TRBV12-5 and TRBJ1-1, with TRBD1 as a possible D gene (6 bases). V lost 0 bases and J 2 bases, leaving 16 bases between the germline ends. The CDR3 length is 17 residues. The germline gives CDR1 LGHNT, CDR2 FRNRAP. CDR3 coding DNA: TGTGCTAGTGGTTTGGTACACGTGGGGGCAGATAACACTGAAGCTTTCTTT. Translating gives CASGLVHVGADNTEAFF.

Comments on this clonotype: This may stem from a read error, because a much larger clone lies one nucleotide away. The CDR3 reads CASSFSGVVVPESSYNEQFF. Written as DNA, the CDR3 is TGTGCCAGCAGTTTCTCGGGTGTTGTTGTTCCCGAAAGCTCCTACAATGAGCAGTTCTTC. The chain joins TRBV6-9 to TRBJ2-1, with no clear D. Per germline, CDR1 MNHGY and CDR2 SVAAGI. Trimming left V 4 bases short and J 0 bases short, with 25 bases between. CDR3 length equals 20 residues.

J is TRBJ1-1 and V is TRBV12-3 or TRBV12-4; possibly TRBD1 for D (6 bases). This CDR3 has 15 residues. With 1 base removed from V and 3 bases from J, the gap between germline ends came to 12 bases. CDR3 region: CASSLDRVKDTEAFF. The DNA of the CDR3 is TGTGCCAGCAGTTTAGACAGGGTAAAGGACACTGAAGCTTTCTTT.

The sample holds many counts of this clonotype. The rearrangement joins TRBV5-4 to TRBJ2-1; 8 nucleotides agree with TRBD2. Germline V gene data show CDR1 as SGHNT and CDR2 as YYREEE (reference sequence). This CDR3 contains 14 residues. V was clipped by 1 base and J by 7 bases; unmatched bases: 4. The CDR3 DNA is TGTGCCAGCAGCTTGCGGGAGGGCGGTAATGAGCAGTTCTTC. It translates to CASSLREGGNEQFF.

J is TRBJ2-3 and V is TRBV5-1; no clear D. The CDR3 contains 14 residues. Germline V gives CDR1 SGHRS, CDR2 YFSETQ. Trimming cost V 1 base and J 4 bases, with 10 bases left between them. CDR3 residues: CASSLYQVADTQYF. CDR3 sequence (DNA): TGCGCCAGCAGCTTGTATCAGGTAGCAGATACGCAGTATTTT.

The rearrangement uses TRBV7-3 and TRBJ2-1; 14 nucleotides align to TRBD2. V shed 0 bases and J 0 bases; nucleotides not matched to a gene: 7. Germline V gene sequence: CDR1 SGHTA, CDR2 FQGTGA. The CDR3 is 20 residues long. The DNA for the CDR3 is TGTGCCAGCAGCTTAACCACGGTGGGGACTAGCGGGAGCTCCTACAATGAGCAGTTCTTC. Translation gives CASSLTTVGTSGSSYNEQFF.

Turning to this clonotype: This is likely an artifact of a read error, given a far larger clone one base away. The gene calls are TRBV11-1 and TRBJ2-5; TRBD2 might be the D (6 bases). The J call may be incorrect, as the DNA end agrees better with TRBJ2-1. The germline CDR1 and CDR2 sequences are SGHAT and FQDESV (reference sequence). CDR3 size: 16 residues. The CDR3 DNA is TGTGCCAGCAGTTTCCTAGCTCGGGAGCTCGCTGATGAGCAGTTCTTC. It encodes CASSFLARELADEQFF.

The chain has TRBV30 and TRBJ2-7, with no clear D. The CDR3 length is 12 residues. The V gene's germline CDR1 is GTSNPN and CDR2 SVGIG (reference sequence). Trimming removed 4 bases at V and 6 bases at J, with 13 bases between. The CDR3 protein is CAWNGPRLEQYF. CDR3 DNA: TGTGCCTGGAACGGGCCAAGGCTCGAGCAGTACTTC.

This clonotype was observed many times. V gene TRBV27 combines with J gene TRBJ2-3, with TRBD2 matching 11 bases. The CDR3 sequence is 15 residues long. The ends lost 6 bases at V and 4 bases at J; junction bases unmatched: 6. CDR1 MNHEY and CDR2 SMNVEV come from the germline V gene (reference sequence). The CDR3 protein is CASRPSGRSADTQYF. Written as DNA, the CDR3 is TGTGCCAGCAGACCTAGCGGGAGGAGCGCAGATACGCAGTATTTT.

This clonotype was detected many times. The CDR3 here is CASSPRGTSGFTDTQYF. As DNA, the CDR3 is TGCGCCAGCAGCCCCCGGGGAACTAGCGGATTCACAGATACGCAGTATTTT. The V gene is TRBV5-1, the J gene TRBJ2-3, with TRBD2 matching 8 bases. CDR1 is SGHRS and CDR2 is YFSETQ in the germline V gene. The CDR3 consists of 17 residues. V gave up 4 bases and J gave up 2 bases; unmatched junction bases: 12.

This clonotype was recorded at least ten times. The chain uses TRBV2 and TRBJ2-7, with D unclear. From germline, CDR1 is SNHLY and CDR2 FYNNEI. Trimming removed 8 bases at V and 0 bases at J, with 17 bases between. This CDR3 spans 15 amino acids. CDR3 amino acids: CASREDGSFSYEQYF. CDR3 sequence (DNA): TGTGCCAGCCGCGAGGACGGATCCTTCTCCTACGAGCAGTACTTC.

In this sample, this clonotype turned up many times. The CDR3 loop is CSAGGGSGVELFF. DNA for the CDR3: TGCAGTGCTGGGGGAGGAAGTGGTGTTGAGCTGTTTTTT. The rearrangement joins TRBV20-1 to TRBJ2-2, with D maybe TRBD2 (6 bases). Germline CDR1 DFQATT, CDR2 SNEGSKA (reference sequence). The V and J ends lost 5 bases and 11 bases respectively, with 18 bases between them. This CDR3 is 13 amino acids long.

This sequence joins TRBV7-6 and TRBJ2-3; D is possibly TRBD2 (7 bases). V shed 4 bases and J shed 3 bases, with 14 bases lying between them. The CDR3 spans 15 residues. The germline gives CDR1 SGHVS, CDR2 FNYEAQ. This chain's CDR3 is CASSSAGEGTDTQYF. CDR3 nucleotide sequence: TGTGCCAGCAGCTCCGCAGGGGAGGGGACAGATACGCAGTATTTT.

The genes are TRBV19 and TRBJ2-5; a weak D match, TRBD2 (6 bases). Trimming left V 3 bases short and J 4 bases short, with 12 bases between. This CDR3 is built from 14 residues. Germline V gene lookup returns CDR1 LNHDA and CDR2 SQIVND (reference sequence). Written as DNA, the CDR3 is TGTGCCAGTAGTATCCGTGCCGGGAGAGAGACCCAGTACTTC. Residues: CASSIRAGRETQYF.

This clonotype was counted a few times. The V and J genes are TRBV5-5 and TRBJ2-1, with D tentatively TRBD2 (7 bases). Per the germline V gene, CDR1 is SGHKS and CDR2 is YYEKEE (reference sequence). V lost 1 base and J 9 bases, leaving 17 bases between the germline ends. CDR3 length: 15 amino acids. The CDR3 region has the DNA TGTGCCAGCAGCTTGAGAGGAGAGGGAGGGGGTGAGCAGTTCTTC. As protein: CASSLRGEGGGEQFF.

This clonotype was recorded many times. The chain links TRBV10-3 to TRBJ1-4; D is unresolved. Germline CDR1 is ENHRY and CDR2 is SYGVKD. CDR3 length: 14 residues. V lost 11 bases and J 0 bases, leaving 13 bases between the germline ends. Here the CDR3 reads CASRSGTTNEKLFF. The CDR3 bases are TGTGCCTCAAGATCGGGGACAACTAATGAAAAACTGTTTTTT.

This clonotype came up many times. In DNA form, the CDR3 reads TGTGCCACACACCTGGATGGATATGGCTACACCTTC. Encoded protein: CATHLDGYGYTF. The chain uses TRBV24-1 and TRBJ1-2; D not certain. The CDR3 spans 12 residues. Germline V CDR1 and CDR2: KGHDR, SFDVKD. V was trimmed by 10 bases and J by 5 bases, leaving 13 bases between them.

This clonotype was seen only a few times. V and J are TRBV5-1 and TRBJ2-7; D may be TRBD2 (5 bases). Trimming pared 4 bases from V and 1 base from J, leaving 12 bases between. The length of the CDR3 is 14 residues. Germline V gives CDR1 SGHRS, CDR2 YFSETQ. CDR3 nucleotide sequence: TGCGCCAGCAGCCCGGGATGGGGTTCCTACGAGCAGTACTTC. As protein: CASSPGWGSYEQYF.

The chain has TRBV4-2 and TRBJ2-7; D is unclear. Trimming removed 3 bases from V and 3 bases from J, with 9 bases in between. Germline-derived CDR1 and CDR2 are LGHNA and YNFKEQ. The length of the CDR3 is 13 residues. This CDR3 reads CASSQNVGYEQYF. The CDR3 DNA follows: TGTGCCAGCAGCCAGAACGTTGGCTACGAGCAGTACTTC.

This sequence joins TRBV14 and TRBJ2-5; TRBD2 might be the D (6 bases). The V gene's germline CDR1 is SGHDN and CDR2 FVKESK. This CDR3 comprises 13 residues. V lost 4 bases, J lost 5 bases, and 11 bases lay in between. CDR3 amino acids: CASSLMAGETQYF. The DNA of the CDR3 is TGTGCCAGCAGCCTTATGGCGGGGGAGACCCAGTACTTC.

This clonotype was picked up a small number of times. DNA for the CDR3: TGTGCCAGCAGCTTAGGGGGGTTCAGCGAAAAACTGTTTTTT. Encoded protein: CASSLGGFSEKLFF. J is TRBJ1-4 and V is TRBV7-6; tentatively, D is TRBD1 (5 bases). The germline V gene has CDR1 SGHVS and CDR2 FNYEAQ. V was pared by 1 base and J by 8 bases, with 11 bases between. CDR3 length: 14 amino acids.

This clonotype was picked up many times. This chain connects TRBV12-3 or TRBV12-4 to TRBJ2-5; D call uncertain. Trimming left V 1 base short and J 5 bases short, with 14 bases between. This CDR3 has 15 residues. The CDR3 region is CASSLVQGRSETQYF. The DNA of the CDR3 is TGTGCCAGCAGTTTAGTCCAAGGGCGGTCGGAGACCCAGTACTTC.

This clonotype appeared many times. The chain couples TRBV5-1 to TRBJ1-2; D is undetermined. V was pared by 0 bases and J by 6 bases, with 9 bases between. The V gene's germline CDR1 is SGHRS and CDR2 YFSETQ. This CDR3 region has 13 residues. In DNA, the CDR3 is TGCGCCAGCAGCTTGGAGCCCGTGGATGGCTACACCTTC. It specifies CASSLEPVDGYTF.

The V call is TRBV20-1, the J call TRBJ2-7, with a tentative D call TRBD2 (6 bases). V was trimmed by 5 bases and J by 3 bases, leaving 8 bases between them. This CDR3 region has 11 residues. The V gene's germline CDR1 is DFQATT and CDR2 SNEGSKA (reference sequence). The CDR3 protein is CSAETSYEQYF. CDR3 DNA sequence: TGCAGTGCTGAGACTAGCTACGAGCAGTACTTC.

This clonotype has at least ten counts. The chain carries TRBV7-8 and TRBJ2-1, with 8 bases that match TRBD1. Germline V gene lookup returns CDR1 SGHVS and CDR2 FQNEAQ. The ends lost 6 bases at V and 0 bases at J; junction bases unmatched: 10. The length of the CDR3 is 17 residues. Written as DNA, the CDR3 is TGTGCCAGCAGTCCCCTTGGGACAGGCGGCTCCTACAATGAGCAGTTCTTC. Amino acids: CASSPLGTGGSYNEQFF.

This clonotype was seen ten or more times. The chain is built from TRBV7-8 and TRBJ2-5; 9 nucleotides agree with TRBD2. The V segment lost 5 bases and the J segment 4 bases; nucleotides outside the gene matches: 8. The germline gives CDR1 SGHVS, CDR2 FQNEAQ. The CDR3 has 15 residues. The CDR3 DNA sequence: TGTGCCAGCAGCCCCGGGACTAGCTTAGGAGAGACCCAGTACTTC. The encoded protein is CASSPGTSLGETQYF.

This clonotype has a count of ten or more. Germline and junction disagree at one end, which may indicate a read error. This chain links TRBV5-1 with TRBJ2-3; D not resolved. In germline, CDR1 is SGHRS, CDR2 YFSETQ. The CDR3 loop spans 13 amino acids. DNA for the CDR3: TGTGCCAGCAGCTTATCAAGCACAGATACGCAGTATTTT. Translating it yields CASSLSSTDTQYF.

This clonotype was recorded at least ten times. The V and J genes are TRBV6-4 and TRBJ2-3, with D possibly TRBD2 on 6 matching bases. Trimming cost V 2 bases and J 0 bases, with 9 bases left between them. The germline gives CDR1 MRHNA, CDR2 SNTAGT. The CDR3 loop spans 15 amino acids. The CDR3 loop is CASSDNGGSTDTQYF. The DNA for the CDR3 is TGTGCCAGCAGTGACAACGGAGGGAGCACAGATACGCAGTATTTT.

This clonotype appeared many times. CDR3: CASSLGWEDTQYF. The CDR3 coding sequence is TGTGCCAGCAGCTTAGGATGGGAGGATACGCAGTATTTT. This chain joins TRBV13 and TRBJ2-3; tentatively, D is TRBD2 (5 bases). Germline V gives CDR1 PRHDT, CDR2 FYEKMQ (reference sequence). Deletions cut 0 bases from V and 6 bases from J, with 7 bases between. The CDR3 contains 13 residues. Drawing the rest from reference TRBV13 and TRBJ2-3, the complete variable domain is AAGVIQSPRHLIKEKRETATLKCYPIPRHDTVYWYQQGPGQDPQFLISFYEKMQSDKGSIPDRFSAQQFSDYHSELNMSSLELGDSALYFCASSLGWEDTQYFGPGTRLTVL.

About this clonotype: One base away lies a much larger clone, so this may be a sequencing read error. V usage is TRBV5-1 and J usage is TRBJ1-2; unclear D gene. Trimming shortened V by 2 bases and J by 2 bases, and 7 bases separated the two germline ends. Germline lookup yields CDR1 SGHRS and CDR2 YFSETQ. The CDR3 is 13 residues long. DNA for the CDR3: TGCGCCAGCAGCTTAACCGAAAACTATGGCTACACCTTC. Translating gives CASSLTENYGYTF. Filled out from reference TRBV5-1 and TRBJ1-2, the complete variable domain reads KAGVTQTPRYLIKTRGQQVTLSCSPISGHRSVSWYQQTPGQGLQFLFEYFSETQRNKGNFPGRFSGRQFSNSRSEMNVSTLELGDSALYLCASSLTENYGYTFGSGTRLTVV.